Below, one TCR beta chain is given with its context. This CDR3 has 13 amino acids. Trimming pared 7 bases from V and 4 bases from J, leaving 16 bases between. Germline V gene data show CDR1 as GTSNPN and CDR2 as SVGIG (reference sequence). Original processing notes: Reference gene primer amplification gave estimated nucleated cell counts. Profiled with immunoSEQ multiplex PCR; TCRdb holds only in-frame clones, not every one. V, J and clone size are taken as reported in that table, and D and trimming were inferred from the DNA itself. Among about 200,000 clones listed, around 85% were seen once. The sample comes from a study of blood T cell repertoires in COVID-19. At the level of the study: Acute and convalescent COVID-19 specimens originated in the United States, Italy and Spain. Sources were T cells, B-cell-depleted T cells, or PBMCs; the material itself was cDNA or gDNA.

The TCR comes from a woman in her 70s with acute or convalescent COVID-19. Input material: peripheral blood. The V call is TRBV30, the J call TRBJ1-2, with D maybe TRBD1 (5 bases). This CDR3 is CASPVGVCYGYTF. The DNA of the CDR3 is TGTGCCTCGCCAGTAGGGGTGTGCTATGGCTACACCTTC.